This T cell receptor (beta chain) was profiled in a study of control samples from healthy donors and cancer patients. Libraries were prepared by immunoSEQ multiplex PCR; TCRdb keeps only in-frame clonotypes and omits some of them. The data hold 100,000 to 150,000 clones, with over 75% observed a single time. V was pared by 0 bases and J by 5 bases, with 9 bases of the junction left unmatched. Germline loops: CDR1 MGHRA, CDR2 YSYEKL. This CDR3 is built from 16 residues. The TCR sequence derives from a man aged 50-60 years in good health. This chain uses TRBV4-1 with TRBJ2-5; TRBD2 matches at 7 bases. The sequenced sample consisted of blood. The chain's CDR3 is CASSQDTGGGWETQYF. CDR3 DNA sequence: TGCGCCAGCAGCCAAGACACGGGGGGTGGTTGGGAGACCCAGTACTTC.